The 17 T cell receptor beta chains in this list originate from one sample, sequenced in a study of T cell responses to AZD1222 COVID-19 vaccine. Libraries were prepared by immunoSEQ multiplex PCR; TCRdb keeps only in-frame clonotypes and omits some of them. The sample has about 170,000 clones; 70% to 90% are singletons. Sequenced material: peripheral blood, taken on day 0 of AZD1222 vaccination. These TCRs come from an adult in good health.

The chain joins TRBV5-4 to TRBJ1-5; 9 bases agree with TRBD1. The germline V gene has CDR1 SGHNT and CDR2 YYREEE (reference sequence). Trimming took 2 bases from V and 2 from J; bases not matched to a gene: 5. This CDR3 is 16 amino acids long. The CDR3 bases are TGTGCCAGCAGCTTCGAGGGACAGGGAGGCAATCAGCCCCAGCATTTT. As protein: CASSFEGQGGNQPQHF.

The chain joins TRBV5-1 to TRBJ1-2; a weak D match, TRBD1 (6 bases). Germline loops: CDR1 SGHRS, CDR2 YFSETQ. V gave up 2 bases and J gave up 8 bases, with 16 bases separating them. The CDR3 has 14 residues. The CDR3 protein is CASSLRQDQGGYTF. The CDR3 DNA reads TGCGCCAGCAGCTTACGACAGGACCAAGGAGGCTACACCTTC.

The gene calls are TRBV2 and TRBJ2-1, with 12 bases identical to TRBD2. Germline assignment: CDR1 SNHLY and CDR2 FYNNEI. V lost 6 bases to trimming and J lost 9 bases; unmatched junction nucleotides: 6. The CDR3 is made up of 14 amino acids. The CDR3 sequence: CASSRLAGASEQFF. CDR3 nucleotide sequence: TGTGCCAGCAGCCGACTAGCGGGGGCTAGTGAGCAGTTCTTC.

The chain carries TRBV7-3 and TRBJ2-2, with TRBD2 identical over 9 bases. Germline V gene sequence: CDR1 SGHTA, CDR2 FQGTGA. The length of the CDR3 is 17 residues. Unmatched junction bases numbered 11, after V lost 6 bases and J lost 3 bases. CDR3 in DNA: TGTGCCAGCAGGATAGCGGGAGAGGGCCACGACACCGGGGAGCTGTTTTTT. This encodes CASRIAGEGHDTGELFF.

This sequence joins TRBV4-2 and TRBJ1-1, with D possibly TRBD1 on 5 matching bases. CDR3 length: 13 residues. Trimming took off 2 bases at V and 3 bases at J, with 7 bases between the two ends. CDR1 is LGHNA and CDR2 is YNFKEQ in the germline V gene. CDR3 bases: TGTGCCAGCAGCCAAAGCAGGGACACTGAAGCTTTCTTT. Its translation: CASSQSRDTEAFF.

V gene TRBV6-5 combines with J gene TRBJ1-1, with D possibly TRBD1 on 6 matching bases. Trimming took off 4 bases at V and 1 base at J, with 10 bases between the two ends. Germline V gives CDR1 MNHEY, CDR2 SVGAGI. The CDR3 covers 14 residues. Written as DNA, the CDR3 is TGTGCCAGCAGTTGGGGGGGGCAGAACACTGAAGCTTTCTTT. Its protein product is CASSWGGQNTEAFF.

The chain has TRBV28 and TRBJ2-7; unclear D gene. The CDR3 sequence is 14 residues long. V was clipped by 2 bases and J by 6 bases, with 14 bases between them. Germline CDR1 is MDHEN and CDR2 is SYDVKM. CDR3: CASSLPDIASEQYV. CDR3 nucleotide sequence: TGTGCCAGCAGTTTACCTGACATTGCAAGCGAGCAGTACGTC.

The V gene is TRBV4-2, the J gene TRBJ1-5; no firm D call. Looked up from germline, CDR1 is LGHNA and CDR2 is YNFKEQ. V lost 0 bases to trimming and J lost 3 bases, with 9 bases between them. The CDR3 extends over 15 amino acids. Here the CDR3 DNA reads TGTGCCAGCAGCCAAGATCCCACCAACAATCAGCCCCAGCATTTT. Its translation: CASSQDPTNNQPQHF.

This clone was observed once. The rearrangement joins TRBV19 to TRBJ1-5; D unresolved. The CDR3 is 14 residues long. V shed 6 bases and J shed 0 bases, with 9 bases lying between them. Germline values: CDR1 LNHDA, CDR2 SQIVND (reference sequence). CDR3 in amino acids: CASRPNNSNQPQHF. CDR3 in DNA: TGTGCCAGTAGACCAAATAATAGCAATCAGCCCCAGCATTTT.

The chain joins TRBV5-1 to TRBJ2-4; 7 nucleotides align to TRBD1. Germline V gives CDR1 SGHRS, CDR2 YFSETQ. With V trimmed by 4 bases and J by 4 bases, 8 bases remained unmatched. The CDR3 extends over 15 amino acids. CDR3: CASSSWDSKKNIQYF. CDR3 nucleotide sequence: TGCGCCAGCAGCAGTTGGGACAGTAAAAAAAACATTCAGTACTTC.

The chain uses TRBV7-8 and TRBJ1-5, with a weak D call TRBD1 (6 bases). The length of the CDR3 is 15 residues. Germline V CDR1 and CDR2: SGHVS, FQNEAQ. V was trimmed by 8 bases and J by 2 bases, leaving 16 bases between them. CDR3 in amino acids: CASSRGRAGNQPQHF. The CDR3 region has the DNA TGTGCCAGCTCCAGGGGCAGGGCGGGCAATCAGCCCCAGCATTTT.

This chain connects TRBV7-2 to TRBJ1-4, with 7 bases that match TRBD1. Germline CDR1 is SGHTA and CDR2 is FQGNSA. Trimming took 4 bases from V and 6 from J; bases not matched to a gene: 8. The CDR3 extends over 15 amino acids. The CDR3 is CASSYDRDSYEKLFF. For the CDR3, the DNA is TGTGCCAGCAGCTATGACAGGGACTCGTATGAAAAACTGTTTTTT.

The CDR3 DNA reads as TGTGCCAGCAGCCAAGCCTCCGGAGGGACTAGCACAGATACGCAGTATTTT. The encoded protein is CASSQASGGTSTDTQYF. V is TRBV4-2 and J is TRBJ2-3, with D maybe TRBD2 (6 bases). CDR1 is LGHNA and CDR2 is YNFKEQ in the germline V gene. The CDR3 has 17 residues. V was pared by 1 base and J by 0 bases, with 14 bases between.

The chain recombines TRBV6-1 with TRBJ2-7, with a weak D call TRBD1 (8 bases). Germline V lookup: CDR1 MNHNS, CDR2 SASEGT. With 3 bases removed from V and 5 bases from J, the gap between germline ends came to 17 bases. The CDR3 is 15 amino acids. CDR3: CASSEPGQGGHEQYF. The CDR3 bases are TGTGCCAGCAGTGAGCCCGGACAGGGAGGGCACGAGCAGTACTTC.

The chain employs TRBV6-5 and TRBJ1-2; 8 positions match TRBD1. This CDR3 has 13 amino acids. Germline CDR1 and CDR2: MNHEY and SVGAGI. V lost 6 bases to trimming and J lost 8 bases; unmatched junction nucleotides: 8. CDR3 residues: CASSAGGLLGYTF. CDR3 bases: TGTGCCAGCAGCGCAGGGGGCCTCTTGGGCTACACCTTC.

The V and J genes are TRBV12-3 or TRBV12-4 and TRBJ1-2; D ambiguous. V was clipped by 4 bases and J by 6 bases, with 12 bases between them. The CDR3 runs to 13 residues. The CDR3 reads CASSSYVSDGYTF. The DNA of the CDR3 is TGTGCCAGCAGTTCATATGTGAGCGATGGCTACACCTTC.

V gene TRBV10-3 combines with J gene TRBJ1-2; 10 bases line up with TRBD1. Germline V gives CDR1 ENHRY, CDR2 SYGVKD. CDR3 length equals 13 residues. Losses at the gene ends were 6 bases for V and 7 bases for J; bases not matched to a gene: 5. Here the CDR3 DNA reads TGTGCCATCAGAGGACGGGACAGGGGTGGCTACACCTTC. It encodes CAIRGRDRGGYTF.